This T cell receptor beta chain derives from a study of T cell responses to AZD1222 COVID-19 vaccine. Across the study: Second doses were pooled across both intervals (about 4 or about 12 weeks). Overall study findings and caveats: Only a handful of people who got AZD1222 tested seropositive at baseline. The sample set comprised mostly white British donors with more females, and clonal diversity was possibly underestimated.

Profiled with immunoSEQ multiplex PCR; TCRdb holds only in-frame clones, not every one. Of about 130,000 clones in the sample, roughly 94% are singletons; the top ten hold roughly 6.6%. The CDR3 length is 15 residues. CDR1 and CDR2 (germline): MNHEY, SMNVEV (reference sequence). Trimming cost V 6 bases and J 0 bases, with 12 bases left between them. A remark on this clone: Antigen unknown.

This specimen was peripheral blood, taken on day 0 of AZD1222 vaccination. The TCR was taken from an adult in good health. The chain employs TRBV27 and TRBJ1-5; TRBD1 might be the D (6 bases). The CDR3 reads CASRPGGGSNQPQHF. CDR3 nucleotide sequence: TGTGCCAGCAGACCCGGAGGGGGTAGCAATCAGCCCCAGCATTTT.